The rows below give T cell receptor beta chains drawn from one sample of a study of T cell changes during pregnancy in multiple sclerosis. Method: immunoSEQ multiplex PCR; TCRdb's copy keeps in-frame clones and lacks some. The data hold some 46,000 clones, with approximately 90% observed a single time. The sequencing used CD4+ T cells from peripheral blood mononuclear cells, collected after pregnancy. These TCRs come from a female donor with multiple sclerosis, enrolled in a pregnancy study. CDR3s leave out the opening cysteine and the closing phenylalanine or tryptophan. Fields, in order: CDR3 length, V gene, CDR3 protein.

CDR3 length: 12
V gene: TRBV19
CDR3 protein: ASSFRTGRTEAF

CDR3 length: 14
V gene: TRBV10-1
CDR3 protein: ASSEISGRSTDTQY

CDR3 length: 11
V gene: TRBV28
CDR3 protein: ASRPQGNQPQH

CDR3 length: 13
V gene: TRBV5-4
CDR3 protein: ASSLSGGRAYEQY

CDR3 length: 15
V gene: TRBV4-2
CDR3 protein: ASSPSPGASYQETQY

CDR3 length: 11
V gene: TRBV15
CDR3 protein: ATSRVLGGDYT

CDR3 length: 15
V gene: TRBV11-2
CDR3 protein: ASSPERLAGIVYEQY

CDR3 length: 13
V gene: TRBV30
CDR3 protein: AWNGQGLSNQPQH

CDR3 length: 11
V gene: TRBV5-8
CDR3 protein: ASSLDRGYEQY

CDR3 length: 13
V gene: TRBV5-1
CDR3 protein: ASSLVAGPSYEQY

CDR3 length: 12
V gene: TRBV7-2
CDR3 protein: ASSLDRGTDTQY

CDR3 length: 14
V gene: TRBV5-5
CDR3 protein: ATTSGAAGGSYEQY

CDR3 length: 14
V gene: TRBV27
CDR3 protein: ASSLFGTSGRNEQY

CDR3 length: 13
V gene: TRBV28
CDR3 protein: ASSGTGTGEEKLF

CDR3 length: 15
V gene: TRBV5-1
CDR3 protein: ASCQWAGHSGANVLT

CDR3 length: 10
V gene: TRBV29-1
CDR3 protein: SVGAPRGKLF

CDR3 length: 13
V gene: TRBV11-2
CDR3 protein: ASSGTSGRYNEQF

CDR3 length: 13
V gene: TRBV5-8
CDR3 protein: ASSLFAGEYNEQF

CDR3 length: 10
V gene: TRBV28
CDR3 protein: ASTRQGDGYT

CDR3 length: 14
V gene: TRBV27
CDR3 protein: ASSLLGASGRETQY

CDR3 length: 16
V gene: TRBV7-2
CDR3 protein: ASSLKGGTGYGTDTQY

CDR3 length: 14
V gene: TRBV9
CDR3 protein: ASSVGGGQGAFGYT

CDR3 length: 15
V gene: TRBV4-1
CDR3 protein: ASSQVGRDRGADTQY

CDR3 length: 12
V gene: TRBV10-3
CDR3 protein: AIRPPGSTDTQY

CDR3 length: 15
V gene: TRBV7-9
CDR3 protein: ASSSIRGMSATGELF

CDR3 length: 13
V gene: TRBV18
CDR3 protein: ASSPRDRQDTEAF

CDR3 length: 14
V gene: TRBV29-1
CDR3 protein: SVEGLRGLNTGELF

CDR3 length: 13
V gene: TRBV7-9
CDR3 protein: ASSTGQGPLGGYT

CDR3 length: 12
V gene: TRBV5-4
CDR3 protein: ASSSLLINYGYT

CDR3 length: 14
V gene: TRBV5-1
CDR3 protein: ASSFKTSATNEKLF

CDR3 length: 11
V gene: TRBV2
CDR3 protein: ASSPTQGYEQY

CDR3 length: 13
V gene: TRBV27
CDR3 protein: ASSSLDRGRYGYT

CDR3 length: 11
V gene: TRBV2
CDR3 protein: ASTGNYNQPQH

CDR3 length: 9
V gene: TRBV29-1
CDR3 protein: SAGRSLEQY

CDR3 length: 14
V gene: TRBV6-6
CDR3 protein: ASSRPGLAGTYEQY

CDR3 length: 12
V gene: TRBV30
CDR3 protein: AWSPGTVPYERY

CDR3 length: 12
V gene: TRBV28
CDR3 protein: ASRTTGRRDTQY

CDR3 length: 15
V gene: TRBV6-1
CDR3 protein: ASSDRGKSRLNTEAF

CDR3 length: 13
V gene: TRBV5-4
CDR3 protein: ASSSGQEAYNEQF

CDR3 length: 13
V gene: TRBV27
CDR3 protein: ASSTLAGVYNEQF

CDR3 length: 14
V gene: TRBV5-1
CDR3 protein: ASSGNSGTSTDTQY